The next 5 T cell receptor beta chains were all read from a single sample in a study of blood T cell repertoires in COVID-19. Repertoires were generated with immunoSEQ multiplex PCR, while TCRdb's copy carries only in-frame clones and drops some. In the table there are over 200,000 clones, 84% of which are singletons. What was sequenced was peripheral blood. All receptors derive from a woman older than 75 with active or convalescent COVID-19.

Notes on this clone: Relative to the germline gene, one junction end is altered; a read error may explain this. The rearrangement joins TRBV7-2 to TRBJ1-2, with TRBD1 as a possible D gene (6 bases). CDR1 and CDR2 (germline): SGHTA, FQGNSA. The CDR3 spans 12 residues. CDR3 loop: CASSLAYRAPSF. CDR3 DNA: TGTGCCAGCAGCTTAGCCTACAGGGCGCCGTCCTTC.

The chain combines TRBV30 with TRBJ1-2; D is unresolved. The V and J ends lost 0 bases and 6 bases respectively, with 14 bases between them. This CDR3 has 14 residues. The V gene's germline CDR1 is GTSNPN and CDR2 SVGIG (reference sequence). CDR3 protein: CAWSVRRGGHGYTF. The CDR3 DNA reads as TGTGCCTGGAGTGTACGTCGGGGAGGTCATGGCTACACCTTC.

J is TRBJ1-6 and V is TRBV27; maybe TRBD1 (5 bases). Germline V lookup: CDR1 MNHEY, CDR2 SMNVEV (reference sequence). The CDR3 contains 14 residues. The germline V and J ends were trimmed by 3 bases and 5 bases, with 8 bases remaining between them. The CDR3 DNA sequence: TGTGCCAGCAGTTTCGGGGGTAATAATTCACCCCTCCACTTT. This sequence encodes CASSFGGNNSPLHF.

V and J are TRBV5-5 and TRBJ2-1, with TRBD2 matching over 7 bases. Germline V CDR1 and CDR2: SGHKS, YYEKEE (reference sequence). V gave up 0 bases and J gave up 2 bases; unmatched junction bases: 2. The CDR3 totals 15 residues. CDR3 sequence reads: CASSLGGGTYNEQFF. CDR3 DNA sequence: TGTGCCAGCAGCTTGGGCGGGGGAACCTACAATGAGCAGTTCTTC.

This chain uses TRBV5-5 with TRBJ2-1; D possibly corresponds to TRBD1 (6 bases). V lost 0 bases, J lost 3 bases, and 10 bases lay in between. Germline V gene sequence: CDR1 SGHKS, CDR2 YYEKEE (reference sequence). This CDR3 is 15 amino acids long. CDR3 nucleotides: TGTGCCAGCAGCTTGGGGGACACGAGCTACAATGAGCAGTTCTTC. It encodes CASSLGDTSYNEQFF.